Described below is a single TCR beta chain sequence and its context. This specimen comes from a study of shared clonotypes between healthy human individuals. The CDR3 consists of 14 residues. Germline lookup yields CDR1 SGHRS and CDR2 YFSETQ. Trimming pared 3 bases from V and 7 bases from J, leaving 13 bases between. Under the authors' procedure: As immunoSEQ supplied junction-only sequences (without quality scores), filtering differed. Generated by immunoSEQ multiplex PCR, the TCRdb table keeps only in-frame clones and is missing some. The V and J calls and the clone size are those of that table, but D and trimming were determined from the DNA. The sample has about 1 million clones, approximately 80% seen once; the top ten hold about 0.52%.

Sequencing input: memory CD4+ T cells from PBMCs. Specified subset: CD45RA-negative fraction. The sequence was obtained from a young man in good health. Some clones in this sample may be carry-over from other donors' samples. The rearrangement links TRBV5-1 to TRBJ2-2, with a tentative D call TRBD2 (5 bases). For the CDR3, the DNA is TGCGCCAGCAGCTGGGGTCAGGCGGGCGGGGAGCTGTTTTTT. This gives the protein CASSWGQAGGELFF.